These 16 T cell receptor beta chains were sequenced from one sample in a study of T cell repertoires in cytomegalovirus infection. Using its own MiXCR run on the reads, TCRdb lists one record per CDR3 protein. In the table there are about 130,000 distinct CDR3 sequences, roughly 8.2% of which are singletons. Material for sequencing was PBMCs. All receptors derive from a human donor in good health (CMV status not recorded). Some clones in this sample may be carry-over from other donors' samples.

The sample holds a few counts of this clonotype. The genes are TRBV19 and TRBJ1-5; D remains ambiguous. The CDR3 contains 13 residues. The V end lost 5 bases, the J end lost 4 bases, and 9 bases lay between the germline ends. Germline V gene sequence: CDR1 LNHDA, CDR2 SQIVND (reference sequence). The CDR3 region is CASSQGRNQPQHF. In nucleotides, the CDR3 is TGTGCCAGTAGTCAAGGCAGGAATCAGCCCCAGCATTTT.

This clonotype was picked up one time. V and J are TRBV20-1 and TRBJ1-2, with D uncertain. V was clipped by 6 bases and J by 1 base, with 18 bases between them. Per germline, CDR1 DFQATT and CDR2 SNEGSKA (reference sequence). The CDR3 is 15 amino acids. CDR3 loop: CSASDGLNLNYGYTF. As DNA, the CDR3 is TGCAGTGCATCCGACGGTCTAAATCTTAACTATGGCTACACCTTC.

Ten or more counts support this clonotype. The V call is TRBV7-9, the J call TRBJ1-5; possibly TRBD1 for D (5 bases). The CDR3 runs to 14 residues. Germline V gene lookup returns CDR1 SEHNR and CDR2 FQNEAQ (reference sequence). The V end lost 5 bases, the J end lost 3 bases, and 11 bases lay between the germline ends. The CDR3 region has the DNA TGTGCCAGCAGCCTGGGGCAGATCAATCAGCCCCAGCATTTT. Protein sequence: CASSLGQINQPQHF.

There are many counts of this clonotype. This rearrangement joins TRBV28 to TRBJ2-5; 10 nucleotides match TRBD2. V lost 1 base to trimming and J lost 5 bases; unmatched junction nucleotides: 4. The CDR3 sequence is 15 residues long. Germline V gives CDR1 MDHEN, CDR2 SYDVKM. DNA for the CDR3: TGTGCCAGCAGTTTATCTAGCGGGGGATTTGAGACCCAGTACTTC. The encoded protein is CASSLSSGGFETQYF.

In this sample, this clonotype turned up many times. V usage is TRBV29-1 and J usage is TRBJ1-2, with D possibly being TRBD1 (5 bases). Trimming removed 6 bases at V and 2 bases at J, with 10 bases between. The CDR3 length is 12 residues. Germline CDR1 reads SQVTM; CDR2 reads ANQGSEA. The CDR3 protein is CSVRTPNYGYTF. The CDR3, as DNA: TGCAGCGTCCGGACACCCAACTATGGCTACACCTTC.

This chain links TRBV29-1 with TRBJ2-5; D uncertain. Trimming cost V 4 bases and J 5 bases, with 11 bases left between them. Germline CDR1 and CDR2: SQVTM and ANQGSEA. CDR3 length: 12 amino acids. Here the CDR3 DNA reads TGCAGCGTTGGTCGGGCGTCGGAGACCCAGTACTTC. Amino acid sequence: CSVGRASETQYF.

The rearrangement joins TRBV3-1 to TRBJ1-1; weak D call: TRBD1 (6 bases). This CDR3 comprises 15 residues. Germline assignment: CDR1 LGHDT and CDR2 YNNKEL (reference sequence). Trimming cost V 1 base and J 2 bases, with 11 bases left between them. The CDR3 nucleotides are TGTGCCAGCAGCCAAGTGGGCAGGGGTAACACTGAAGCTTTCTTT. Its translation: CASSQVGRGNTEAFF.

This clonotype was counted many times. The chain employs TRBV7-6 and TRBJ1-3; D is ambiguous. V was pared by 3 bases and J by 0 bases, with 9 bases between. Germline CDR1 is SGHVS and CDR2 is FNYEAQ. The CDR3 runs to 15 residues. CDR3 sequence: CASSFDWTSGNTIYF. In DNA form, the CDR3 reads TGTGCCAGCAGCTTCGACTGGACCTCTGGAAACACCATATATTTT.

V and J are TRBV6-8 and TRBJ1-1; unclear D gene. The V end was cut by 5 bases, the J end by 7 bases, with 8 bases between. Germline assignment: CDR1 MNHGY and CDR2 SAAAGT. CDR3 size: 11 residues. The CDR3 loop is CASSIGVEAFF. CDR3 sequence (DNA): TGTGCCAGCAGTATAGGCGTTGAAGCTTTCTTT.

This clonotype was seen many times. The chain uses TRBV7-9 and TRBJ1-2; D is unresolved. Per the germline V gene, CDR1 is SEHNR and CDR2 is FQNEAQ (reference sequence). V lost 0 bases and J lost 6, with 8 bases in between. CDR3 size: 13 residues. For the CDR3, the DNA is TGTGCCAGCAGCTTAGCCCAGGCTAATGGCTACACCTTC. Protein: CASSLAQANGYTF.

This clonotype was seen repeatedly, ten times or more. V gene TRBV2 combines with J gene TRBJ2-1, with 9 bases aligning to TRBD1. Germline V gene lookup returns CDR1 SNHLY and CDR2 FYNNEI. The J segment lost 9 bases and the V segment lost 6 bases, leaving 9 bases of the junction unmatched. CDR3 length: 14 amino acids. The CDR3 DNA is TGTGCCAGCAGCGATGATACAGGGGGCCCTGAGCAGTTCTTC. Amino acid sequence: CASSDDTGGPEQFF.

The CDR3 DNA sequence: TGCAGTGCTAGAGATTTAAGCGGGTCTAAAGAGACCCAGTACTTC. It yields the protein CSARDLSGSKETQYF. The chain has TRBV20-1 and TRBJ2-5, with a possible D match to TRBD2 (6 bases). The ends were cut back, 0 bases at V and 3 bases at J, with 14 bases in the middle. CDR3 length: 15 residues. Germline V CDR1 and CDR2: DFQATT, SNEGSKA (reference sequence).

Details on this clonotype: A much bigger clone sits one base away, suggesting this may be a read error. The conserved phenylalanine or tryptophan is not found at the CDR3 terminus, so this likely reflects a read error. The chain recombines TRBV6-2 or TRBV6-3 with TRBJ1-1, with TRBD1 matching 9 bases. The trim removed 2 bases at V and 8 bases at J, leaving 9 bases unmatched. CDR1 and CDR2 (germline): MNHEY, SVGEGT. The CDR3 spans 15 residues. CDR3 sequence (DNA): TGTGCCAGCAGTTACACTAAGGGACAGGGAACCGAAGCTTTCCTT. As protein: CASSYTKGQGTEAFL.

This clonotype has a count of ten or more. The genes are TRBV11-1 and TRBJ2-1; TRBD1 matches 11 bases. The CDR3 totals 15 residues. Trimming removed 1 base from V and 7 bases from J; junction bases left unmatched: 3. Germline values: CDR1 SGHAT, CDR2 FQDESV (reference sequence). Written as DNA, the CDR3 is TGTGCCAGCAGCTTAGGTGGGACAGGGGGGAATGAGCAGTTCTTC. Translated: CASSLGGTGGNEQFF. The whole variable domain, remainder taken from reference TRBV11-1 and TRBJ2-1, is EAEVAQSPRYKITEKSQAVAFWCDPISGHATLYWYRQILGQGPELLVQFQDESVVDDSQLPKDRFSAERLKGVDSTLKIQPAELGDSAMYLCASSLGGTGGNEQFFGPGTRLTVL.

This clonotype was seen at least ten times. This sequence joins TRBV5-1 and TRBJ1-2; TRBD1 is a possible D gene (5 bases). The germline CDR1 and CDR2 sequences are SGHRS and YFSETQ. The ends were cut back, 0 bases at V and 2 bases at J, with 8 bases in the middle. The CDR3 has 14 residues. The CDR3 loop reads CASSLGGENYGYTF. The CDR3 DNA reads TGCGCCAGCAGCTTGGGAGGGGAAAACTATGGCTACACCTTC.

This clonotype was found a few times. The CDR3 reads CASSFISTPQDTQYF. The CDR3 nucleotides read TGTGCCAGCAGTTTTATTTCGACCCCACAGGATACGCAGTATTTT. This chain connects TRBV27 to TRBJ2-3; D remains ambiguous. Trimming took 3 bases from V and 6 from J, leaving 16 bases between them. Germline CDR1 reads MNHEY; CDR2 reads SMNVEV (reference sequence). The CDR3 is 15 amino acids.